These T cell receptor beta chains were read from a single sample in a study of blood T cell repertoires in COVID-19. The data were produced by immunoSEQ multiplex PCR, yet TCRdb's version contains in-frame clones alone and is incomplete. The data contain roughly 230,000 clones, about four fifths of them seen just once; the ten biggest clones take up roughly 9.4%. Sequenced: peripheral blood. All receptors come from a man in his forties with active or convalescent COVID-19. The CDR3 runs from the conserved cysteine through the conserved F or W. A D gene is named only where the DNA matches it firmly. A clone size is listed for some rows: how often the clone was seen (once, few, many), or a class if it is expanded.

v_gene,d_gene,j_gene,abundance,CDR3aa,CDR3nt
TRBV4-2,.,TRBJ1-4,.,CASSQDEGVGNWNEKLFF,TGTGCCAGCAGCCAAGACGAGGGAGTTGGGAACTGGAATGAAAAACTGTTTTTT
TRBV19,TRBD1,TRBJ2-7,.,CASSPSGDSPYEQYF,TGTGCCAGTAGTCCCTCAGGGGACAGCCCCTACGAGCAGTACTTC
TRBV24-1,TRBD1,TRBJ1-2,once,CATHQGGDNYGYTF,TGTGCCACCCACCAGGGGGGAGACAACTATGGCTACACCTTC
TRBV5-4,.,TRBJ2-3,few,CASSSPGLGTDTQYF,TGTGCCAGCAGCTCCCCGGGACTTGGCACAGATACGCAGTATTTT
TRBV29-1,TRBD1,TRBJ1-2,.,CSGRQGSNGYTF,TGCAGCGGCCGACAGGGGTCCAATGGCTACACCTTC
TRBV4-1,TRBD2,TRBJ2-5,.,CASSQDLGLAGGRETQYF,TGCGCCAGCAGCCAAGATTTGGGACTAGCGGGGGGGCGGGAGACCCAGTACTTC
TRBV27,.,TRBJ1-2,.,CASSLFGSGGYTF,TGTGCCAGCAGTTTATTCGGGTCGGGAGGCTACACCTTC
TRBV7-2,.,TRBJ1-2,.,CASSPRDTFYGYTF,TGTGCCAGCAGCCCCCGGGACACCTTCTATGGCTACACCTTC
TRBV19,.,TRBJ2-2,.,CASSILPRGGELFF,TGTGCCAGTAGTATCCTTCCGCGAGGCGGGGAGCTGTTTTTT
TRBV24-1,.,TRBJ1-2,.,CATSDFRAGVHYGYTF,TGTGCCACCAGTGATTTCCGGGCAGGGGTCCACTATGGCTACACCTTC
TRBV27,TRBD1,TRBJ1-2,.,CASSPRQGKGYTF,TGTGCCAGCAGCCCTCGACAGGGTAAAGGCTACACCTTC
TRBV11-3,.,TRBJ2-7,.,CASSLGQIYEQYF,TGTGCCAGCAGCTTAGGACAGATCTACGAGCAGTACTTC
TRBV11-2,.,TRBJ2-7,.,CASSLGPAYEQYF,TGTGCCAGCAGCTTAGGGCCAGCCTACGAGCAGTACTTC
TRBV18,TRBD1,TRBJ1-4,.,CASSEGWDSREKLFF,TGTGCCAGCTCGGAAGGCTGGGACAGCCGGGAAAAACTGTTTTTT
TRBV5-1,.,TRBJ2-3,once,CASSFSQGSTDTQYF,TGCGCCAGCAGCTTCAGTCAGGGTAGCACAGATACGCAGTATTTT
TRBV4-2,.,TRBJ1-5,.,CASSQDLGDQPQHF,TGTGCCAGCAGCCAAGATCTAGGGGATCAGCCCCAGCATTTT
TRBV30,TRBD1,TRBJ1-2,many,CAWSQGTVGYTF,TGTGCCTGGAGCCAAGGGACAGTTGGCTACACCTTC
TRBV18,TRBD1,TRBJ1-2,.,CASSGQETYGYTF,TGTGCCAGCTCCGGACAGGAGACCTATGGCTACACCTTC
TRBV27,TRBD1,TRBJ1-1,.,CASSLIGQGTNTEAFF,TGTGCCAGCAGTTTAATCGGACAGGGGACGAACACTGAAGCTTTCTTT
TRBV5-1,.,TRBJ2-5,.,CASSLWGAQYF,TGCGCCAGCAGCTTGTGGGGGGCCCAGTACTTC
TRBV6-1,.,TRBJ1-5,few,CASSDSPDSNQPQHF,TGTGCCAGCAGTGACAGTCCCGATAGCAATCAGCCCCAGCATTTT
TRBV30,TRBD1,TRBJ2-7,few,CAWRKPGQGSYEQYF,TGTGCCTGGAGGAAACCGGGACAGGGTTCCTACGAGCAGTACTTC
TRBV7-9,.,TRBJ1-1,once,CASSLGGMNTEAFF,TGTGCCAGCAGCCTAGGTGGCATGAACACTGAAGCTTTCTTT
TRBV5-1,.,TRBJ1-2,.,CASSFTHQTPLNYGYTF,TGCGCCAGCAGCTTCACCCATCAAACTCCCCTTAACTATGGCTACACCTTC
TRBV12-3/TRBV12-4,TRBD1,TRBJ1-2,.,CASSPWDRQGYTF,TGTGCCAGCAGTCCGTGGGACAGGCAAGGCTACACCTTC
TRBV27,TRBD1,TRBJ2-7,.,CASSPTRQGGQYF,TGTGCCAGCAGTCCGACCCGACAGGGCGGGCAGTACTTC
TRBV11-2,.,TRBJ1-5,.,CASSPAEFSNQPQHF,TGTGCCAGCAGCCCGGCGGAATTTAGCAATCAGCCCCAGCATTTT
TRBV25-1,TRBD2,TRBJ2-7,once,CASSGSGRSEQYF,TGTGCCAGCAGTGGTAGCGGGAGGTCCGAGCAGTACTTC
TRBV6-5,TRBD1,TRBJ1-2,.,CASTKQGALHGYTF,TGTGCCAGCACTAAACAGGGGGCGCTTCATGGCTACACCTTC
TRBV5-1,.,TRBJ2-1,.,CASSLVRGSPNEQFF,TGCGCCAGCAGCTTAGTCAGGGGAAGCCCCAATGAGCAGTTCTTC
TRBV18,.,TRBJ1-2,.,CASSRTFSGGYTF,TGTGCCAGCTCACGGACGTTCAGCGGCGGCTACACCTTC
TRBV6-5,TRBD1,TRBJ1-6,once,CASRTQGISSPLHF,TGTGCCAGCAGAACACAGGGGATAAGTTCACCCCTCCACTTT
TRBV1,.,TRBJ2-5,.,CTSSQDSGLAGGPLRQETQYF,TGCACCAGCAGCCAAGATTCCGGACTAGCGGGGGGGCCACTCCGCCAAGAGACCCAGTACTTC
TRBV7-2,.,TRBJ1-3,.,CASSLAGGTGNTIYF,TGTGCCAGCAGCTTAGCGGGGGGGACTGGAAACACCATATATTTT
TRBV27,TRBD1,TRBJ2-1,.,CASSSWDRGLEHEQFF,TGTGCCAGCAGTTCTTGGGACAGGGGGCTTGAGCATGAGCAGTTCTTC
TRBV5-4,TRBD2,TRBJ2-3,.,CASSVDLAGVGSTDTQYF,TGTGCCAGCAGCGTAGACTTAGCGGGAGTGGGAAGCACAGATACGCAGTATTTT
TRBV30,TRBD2,TRBJ2-7,.,CAWSALAGGAPDEQYF,TGTGCCTGGAGTGCCCTAGCGGGGGGGGCCCCCGACGAGCAGTACTTC
TRBV2,TRBD1,TRBJ1-2,once,CASSEQGAVYGYTF,TGTGCCAGCAGTGAGCAGGGGGCCGTCTATGGCTACACCTTC
TRBV7-9,TRBD2,TRBJ2-7,.,CASTLPPGTSTYEQYF,TGTGCCAGCACTCTCCCCCCCGGGACTAGCACCTACGAGCAGTACTTC
TRBV29-1,.,TRBJ1-1,once,CSVEILKGTEAFF,TGCAGCGTTGAAATACTTAAGGGGACTGAAGCTTTCTTT
TRBV19,.,TRBJ2-1,.,CASSISPGSYNEQFF,TGTGCCAGTAGTATTTCCCCGGGGTCCTACAATGAGCAGTTCTTC
TRBV4-1,.,TRBJ1-2,few,CASSQNYRNNYGYTF,TGCGCCAGCAGCCAAAATTACAGGAATAACTATGGCTACACCTTC
TRBV7-9,TRBD1,TRBJ1-1,.,CASRGTVNTEAFF,TGTGCCAGCAGAGGGACAGTGAACACTGAAGCTTTCTTT
TRBV4-2,TRBD1,TRBJ2-7,.,CASSQDAKGQGTYEQYF,TGTGCCAGCAGCCAAGACGCCAAGGGACAGGGTACCTACGAGCAGTACTTC
TRBV11-2,.,TRBJ2-7,.,CASSLSSLYEQYF,TGTGCCAGCAGCTTAAGCTCCCTCTACGAGCAGTACTTC